The 8 T cell receptor beta chains in this list originate from one sample, sequenced in a study of CD8 T cells in ankylosing spondylitis. A single record per CDR3 protein comes from TCRdb applying MiXCR to the 5' RACE reads. This sample has 210,000 or so distinct CDR3 sequences, with roughly 26% found just once. The sequenced sample consisted of blood, either unsorted or a sorted T cell fraction (not recorded which). The receptors shown here come from a male donor with ankylosing spondylitis or in good health (not recorded which).

Only a few counts were recorded for this clonotype. The rearrangement uses TRBV9 and TRBJ2-2; 7 bases agree with TRBD1. Germline CDR1 is SGDLS and CDR2 is YYNGEE. V lost 3 bases, J lost 5 bases, and 7 bases stayed unmatched. The CDR3 spans 15 residues. CDR3 protein: CASSAQGLGTGELFF. The CDR3 DNA reads TGTGCCAGCAGCGCACAGGGGTTGGGAACCGGGGAGCTGTTTTTT.

This clonotype has a count of ten or more. This chain joins TRBV2 and TRBJ2-1; D possibly corresponds to TRBD1 (5 bases). Trimming shortened V by 4 bases and J by 7 bases, and 5 bases separated the two germline ends. The CDR3 totals 11 residues. From germline, CDR1 is SNHLY and CDR2 FYNNEI. CDR3: CASSGQNEQFF. The DNA for the CDR3 is TGTGCCAGCAGTGGACAGAATGAGCAGTTCTTC.

V usage is TRBV11-2 and J usage is TRBJ2-3; TRBD2 aligns across 15 bases. The germline CDR1 and CDR2 sequences are SGHAT and FQNNGV. This CDR3 region has 19 residues. Trimming removed 5 bases from V and 2 bases from J; junction bases left unmatched: 11. The CDR3 spells CASSAPGTSGRSLTDTQYF. For the CDR3, the DNA is TGTGCCAGCAGCGCCCCCGGGACTAGCGGGAGGAGTCTCACAGATACGCAGTATTTT.

This clonotype was observed once. J is TRBJ2-5 and V is TRBV9; the D is unclear. Germline V lookup: CDR1 SGDLS, CDR2 YYNGEE. The CDR3 consists of 12 residues. Trimming removed 3 bases from V and 1 base from J, with 4 bases in between. CDR3 nucleotides: TGTGCCAGCAGCGCCATCCAAGAGACCCAGTACTTC. Its translation: CASSAIQETQYF.

The chain employs TRBV29-1 and TRBJ2-2; no clear D gene. Germline loops: CDR1 SQVTM, CDR2 ANQGSEA. The CDR3 length is 13 residues. Trimming pared 5 bases from V and 6 bases from J, leaving 13 bases between. The CDR3 protein is CSVLGRPAGELFF. The CDR3 bases are TGCAGCGTTTTAGGACGTCCCGCCGGGGAGCTGTTTTTT.

In this sample, this clonotype turned up a few times. The chain recombines TRBV6-4 with TRBJ2-1; D not resolved. This CDR3 comprises 14 residues. Germline CDR1 is MRHNA and CDR2 is SNTAGT. V was cut by 0 bases and J by 6 bases, with 9 bases left in between. In DNA form, the CDR3 reads TGTGCCAGCAGTGACTCGAGCAGGAGCAATGAGCAGTTCTTC. The encoded protein is CASSDSSRSNEQFF.

This clonotype was seen many times. The chain employs TRBV27 and TRBJ2-3; TRBD2 agrees at 8 bases. Germline V gene lookup returns CDR1 MNHEY and CDR2 SMNVEV (reference sequence). The CDR3 is 14 residues long. V shed 8 bases and J 5 bases; nucleotides not matched to a gene: 9. The CDR3 spells CASQRSGRRDTQYF. As DNA, the CDR3 is TGTGCCAGCCAAAGGAGCGGGAGAAGAGATACGCAGTATTTT.

This rearrangement joins TRBV20-1 to TRBJ2-1; 10 bases line up with TRBD2. Trimming removed 4 bases from V and 2 bases from J; junction bases left unmatched: 8. The germline V gene has CDR1 DFQATT and CDR2 SNEGSKA (reference sequence). The CDR3 covers 16 residues. CDR3 nucleotide sequence: TGCAGTGCTAATTCAGTCACTAGCGGGACCTACAATGAGCAGTTCTTC. Protein sequence: CSANSVTSGTYNEQFF.